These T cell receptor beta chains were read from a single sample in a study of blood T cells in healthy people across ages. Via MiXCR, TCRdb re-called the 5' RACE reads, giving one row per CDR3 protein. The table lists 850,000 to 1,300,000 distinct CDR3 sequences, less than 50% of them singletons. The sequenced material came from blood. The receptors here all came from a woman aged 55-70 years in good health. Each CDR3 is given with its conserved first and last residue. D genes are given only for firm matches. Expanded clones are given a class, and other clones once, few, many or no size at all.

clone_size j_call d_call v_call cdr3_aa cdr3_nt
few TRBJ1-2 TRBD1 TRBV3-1 CASSPGDSAYGYTF TGTGCCAGCAGCCCCGGGGACAGCGCCTATGGCTACACCTTC
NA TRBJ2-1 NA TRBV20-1 CSARAFGGQSYNEQFF TGCAGTGCTAGAGCCTTTGGCGGGCAGTCCTACAATGAGCAGTTCTTC
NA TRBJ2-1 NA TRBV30 CAWRISGSNEQFF TGTGCCTGGCGGATATCAGGGAGCAATGAGCAGTTCTTC
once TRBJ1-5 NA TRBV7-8 CASSLAINRPQHF TGTGCCAGCAGCTTAGCGATAAACCGGCCCCAGCATTTT
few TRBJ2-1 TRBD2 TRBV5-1 CASSRETSGVYNEQFF TGCGCCAGCAGCCGAGAGACTAGCGGGGTCTACAATGAGCAGTTCTTC
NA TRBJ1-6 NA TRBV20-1 CSASRERRHSPLHF TGCAGTGCTAGTCGGGAAAGGCGGCATTCACCCCTCCACTTT
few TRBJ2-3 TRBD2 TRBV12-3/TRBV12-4 CASSTPGLGTDTQYF TGTGCCAGCAGTACGCCGGGACTAGGTACAGATACGCAGTATTTT
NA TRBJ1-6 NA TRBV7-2 CASSLVGPLHF TGTGCCAGCAGCTTAGTAGGGCCCCTCCACTTT
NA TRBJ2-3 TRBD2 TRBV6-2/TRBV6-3 CASRFPGGPFTQYF TGTGCCAGCAGATTCCCGGGAGGCCCCTTTACGCAGTATTTT
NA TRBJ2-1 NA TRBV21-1 CASMGNSGSTKQFF TGTGCCAGCATGGGTAATAGCGGGAGTACCAAGCAGTTCTTC
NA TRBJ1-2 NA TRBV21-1 CASPFGTDYGYTF TGTGCCAGTCCTTTCGGGACGGACTATGGCTACACCTTC
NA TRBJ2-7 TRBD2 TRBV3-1 CASSQVASGGNEQYF TGTGCCAGCAGCCAGGTGGCTAGCGGGGGAAACGAGCAGTACTTC
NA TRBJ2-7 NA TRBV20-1 CSASPSVTYEQYF TGCAGTGCTAGCCCCAGCGTCACCTACGAGCAGTACTTC
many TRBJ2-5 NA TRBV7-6 CASSLAGRQETQYF TGTGCCAGCAGCTTAGCGGGCAGGCAAGAGACCCAGTACTTC
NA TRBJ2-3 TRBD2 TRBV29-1 CSSTTSEPASPHTQYF TGCAGCTCCACTACTAGCGAACCCGCGTCCCCGCATACGCAGTATTTT
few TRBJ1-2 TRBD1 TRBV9 CASSVVGQGKDGYTF TGTGCCAGCAGCGTAGTAGGACAGGGGAAGGATGGCTACACCTTC
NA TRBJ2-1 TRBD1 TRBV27 CASGRQGAETQFF TGTGCCAGCGGGAGACAGGGGGCAGAGACCCAGTTCTTC
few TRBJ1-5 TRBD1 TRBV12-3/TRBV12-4 CASSSRQGTNQPQHF TGTGCCAGCAGTTCCCGACAGGGCACCAATCAGCCCCAGCATTTT
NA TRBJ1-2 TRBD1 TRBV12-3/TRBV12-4 CGSSIDRAGNGYTF TGTGGCAGCAGTATTGACAGGGCTGGAAATGGCTACACCTTC
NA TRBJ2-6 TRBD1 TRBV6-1 CASTGPIAGGAGANVLTF TGTGCCAGCACCGGACCTATAGCAGGGGGCGCTGGGGCCAACGTCCTGACTTTC
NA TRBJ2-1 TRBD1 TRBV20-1 CSAIGTGGYNEQFF TGCAGTGCTATCGGGACAGGGGGGTACAATGAGCAGTTCTTC
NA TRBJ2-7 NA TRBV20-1 CSAYVGGVSSYEQYF TGCAGTGCTTATGTCGGAGGGGTGAGCTCCTACGAGCAGTACTTC
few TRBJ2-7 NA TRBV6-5 CASSYSLTKGSYEQYF TGTGCCAGCAGTTACTCTTTAACCAAGGGCTCCTACGAGCAGTACTTC
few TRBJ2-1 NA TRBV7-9 CASSLVVPREQFF TGTGCCAGCAGCTTAGTGGTCCCTCGTGAGCAGTTCTTC
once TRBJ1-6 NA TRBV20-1 CSARQTGSRSPLHF TGCAGTGCTAGACAAACAGGGAGCCGATCACCCCTCCACTTT
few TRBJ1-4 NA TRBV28 CASSNPGALDEKLFF TGTGCCAGCAGTAACCCCGGGGCCCTGGACGAAAAACTGTTTTTT
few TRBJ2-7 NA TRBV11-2 CASSLATGPPDEQYF TGTGCCAGCAGCTTAGCGACGGGGCCCCCCGACGAGCAGTACTTC
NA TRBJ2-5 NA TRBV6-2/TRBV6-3 CASGQSPTQYF TGTGCCAGCGGGCAAAGCCCGACCCAGTACTTC
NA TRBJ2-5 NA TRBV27 CASSLGRRREQYF TGTGCCAGCAGTTTAGGCCGCCGCCGGGAGCAGTACTTC
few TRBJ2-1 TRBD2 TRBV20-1 CSARDSGRHNEQFF TGCAGTGCTAGAGATAGCGGGAGGCACAATGAGCAGTTCTTC
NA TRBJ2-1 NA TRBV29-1 CRVGAGGEQFF TGCAGGGTTGGGGCCGGGGGTGAGCAGTTCTTC
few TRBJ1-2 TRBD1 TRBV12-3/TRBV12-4 CASSPGTGGGYTF TGTGCCAGCAGTCCCGGGACAGGTGGAGGCTACACCTTC
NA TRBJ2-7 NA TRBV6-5 CASSKGGRMTYEQYF TGTGCCAGCAGCAAAGGTGGAAGAATGACCTACGAGCAGTACTTC
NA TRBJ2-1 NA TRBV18 CASSPGPTDEQFF TGTGCCAGCTCACCGGGACCTACGGATGAGCAGTTCTTC
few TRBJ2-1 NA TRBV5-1 CASSLVGASNEQFF TGCGCCAGCAGCTTGGTCGGAGCGTCCAATGAGCAGTTCTTC
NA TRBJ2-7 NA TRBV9 CASSVDPGAYNEQYF TGTGCCAGCAGCGTAGATCCGGGAGCCTACAATGAGCAGTACTTC
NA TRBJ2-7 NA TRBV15 CATSREGGPYEQYF TGTGCCACCAGCAGAGAAGGGGGGCCCTACGAGCAGTACTTC